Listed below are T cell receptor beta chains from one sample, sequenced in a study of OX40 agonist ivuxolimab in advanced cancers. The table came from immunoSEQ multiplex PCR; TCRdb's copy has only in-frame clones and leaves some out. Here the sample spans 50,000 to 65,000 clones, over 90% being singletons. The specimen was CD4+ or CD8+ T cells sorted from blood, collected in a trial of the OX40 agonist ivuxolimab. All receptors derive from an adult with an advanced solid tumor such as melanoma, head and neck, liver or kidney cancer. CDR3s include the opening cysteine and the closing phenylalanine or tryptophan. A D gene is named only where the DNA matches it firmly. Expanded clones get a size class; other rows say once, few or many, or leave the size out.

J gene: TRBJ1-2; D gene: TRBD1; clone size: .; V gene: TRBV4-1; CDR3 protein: CASSQDDAGGPYGYTF; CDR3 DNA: TGCGCCAGCAGCCAAGATGACGCAGGGGGGCCCTATGGCTACACCTTC
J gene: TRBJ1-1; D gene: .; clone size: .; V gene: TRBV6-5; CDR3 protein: CATARGGYTEAFF; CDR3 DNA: TGTGCTACAGCAAGGGGGGGGTACACTGAAGCTTTCTTT
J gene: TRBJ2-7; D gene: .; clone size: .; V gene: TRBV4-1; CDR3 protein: CASSPRDLPYEQYF; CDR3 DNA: TGCGCCAGCAGCCCGAGGGACCTCCCCTACGAGCAGTACTTC
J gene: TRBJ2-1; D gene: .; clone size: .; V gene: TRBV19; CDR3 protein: CASRKESSYNEQFF; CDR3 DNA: TGTGCCAGTAGAAAGGAAAGCTCCTACAATGAGCAGTTCTTC
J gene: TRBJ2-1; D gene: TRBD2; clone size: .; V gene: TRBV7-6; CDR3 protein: CASRRLAGEALDEQFF; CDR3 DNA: TGTGCCAGCAGGAGACTAGCGGGAGAGGCGCTAGATGAGCAGTTCTTC
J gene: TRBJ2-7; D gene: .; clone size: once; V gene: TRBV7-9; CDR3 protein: CASKQGLGEQYF; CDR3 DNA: TGTGCCAGCAAACAGGGCTTGGGGGAGCAGTACTTC
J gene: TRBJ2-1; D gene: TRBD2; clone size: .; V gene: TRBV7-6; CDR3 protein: CASSPSIAGAGDEQFF; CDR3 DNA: TGTGCCAGCAGCCCAAGTATAGCGGGAGCCGGAGATGAGCAGTTCTTC
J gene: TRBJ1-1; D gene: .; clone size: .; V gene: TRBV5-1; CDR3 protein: CASSLNRGATEAFF; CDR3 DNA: TGCGCCAGCAGCCTTAATAGGGGGGCCACTGAAGCTTTCTTT
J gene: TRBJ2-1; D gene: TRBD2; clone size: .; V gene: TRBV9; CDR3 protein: CASSVGTSGRRDEQFF; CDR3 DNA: TGTGCCAGCAGCGTAGGGACTAGCGGGAGACGGGATGAGCAGTTCTTC
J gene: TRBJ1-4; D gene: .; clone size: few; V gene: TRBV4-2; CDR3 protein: CASSQGEGGMNEKLFF; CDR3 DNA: TGTGCCAGCAGCCAAGGAGAAGGCGGGATGAATGAAAAACTGTTTTTT
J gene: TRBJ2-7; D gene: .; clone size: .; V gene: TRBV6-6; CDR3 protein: CASNSQGGLFYEQYF; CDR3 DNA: TGTGCCAGCAACAGCCAGGGAGGACTTTTTTACGAGCAGTACTTC
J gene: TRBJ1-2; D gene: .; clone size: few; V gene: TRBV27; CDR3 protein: CASSLKQTDGYTF; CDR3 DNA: TGTGCCAGCAGTTTAAAACAAACGGATGGCTACACCTTC
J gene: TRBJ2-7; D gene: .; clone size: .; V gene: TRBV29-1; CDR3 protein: CSVEDSLSYEQYF; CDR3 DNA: TGCAGCGTTGAAGATTCCTTATCCTACGAGCAGTACTTC